These T cell receptor beta chains were read from a single sample in a study of T-cell reconstitution after alpha-beta-depleted transplantation in children. TCRdb recomputed calls from the PCR reads with MiXCR, one row per CDR3 protein. The sample holds some 500,000 distinct CDR3 sequences, 15% to 20% seen once. The source was PBMCs from the stem cell graft donor, collected from the stem cell graft. The receptors derive from a human donor who donated a stem cell graft to a child with acute lymphoblastic leukemia. The CDR3 runs from the conserved cysteine through the conserved F or W. A D gene is named only where the DNA matches it firmly. Rows give clone size only sometimes, using once, few, many, or a class for an expanded clone.

J gene: TRBJ2-3; clone size: many; D gene: .; V gene: TRBV6-6; CDR3 protein: CASSRDTDTQYF; CDR3 DNA: TGTGCCAGCAGCCGAGACACAGATACGCAGTATTTT
J gene: TRBJ1-1; clone size: .; D gene: .; V gene: TRBV6-1; CDR3 protein: CASSEPDTNTEAFF; CDR3 DNA: TGTGCCAGCAGTGAACCCGATACGAACACTGAAGCTTTCTTT
J gene: TRBJ1-1; clone size: .; D gene: TRBD1; V gene: TRBV11-1; CDR3 protein: CASSLVGLRTGPQPNTEAFF; CDR3 DNA: TGTGCCAGCAGCTTAGTCGGCCTTAGGACAGGCCCCCAGCCAAACACTGAAGCTTTCTTT
J gene: TRBJ1-3; clone size: few; D gene: .; V gene: TRBV7-8; CDR3 protein: CASSIRLSSGNTIYF; CDR3 DNA: TGTGCCAGCAGCATTCGGCTTAGCTCTGGAAACACCATATATTTT
J gene: TRBJ2-7; clone size: few; D gene: TRBD1; V gene: TRBV6-5; CDR3 protein: CASSYKYTRQGLYEQYF; CDR3 DNA: TGTGCCAGCAGTTACAAGTATACTAGACAGGGCCTCTACGAGCAGTACTTC
J gene: TRBJ1-6; clone size: few; D gene: .; V gene: TRBV5-1; CDR3 protein: CASKTEINSPLHF; CDR3 DNA: TGCGCCAGCAAGACAGAGATTAATTCACCCCTCCACTTT
J gene: TRBJ1-1; clone size: .; D gene: .; V gene: TRBV29-1; CDR3 protein: CSVHVNTEAFF; CDR3 DNA: TGCAGCGTTCATGTGAACACTGAAGCTTTCTTT
J gene: TRBJ2-2; clone size: .; D gene: TRBD1; V gene: TRBV27; CDR3 protein: CASRDRVNTGELFF; CDR3 DNA: TGTGCCAGCAGAGACAGGGTAAACACCGGGGAGCTGTTTTTT
J gene: TRBJ2-1; clone size: .; D gene: TRBD1; V gene: TRBV4-1; CDR3 protein: CASSQVGQGKSGDNEQFF; CDR3 DNA: TGCGCCAGCAGCCAAGTGGGACAGGGGAAATCGGGTGACAATGAGCAGTTCTTC
J gene: TRBJ1-1; clone size: few; D gene: .; V gene: TRBV7-6; CDR3 protein: CASSWEWGTEAFF; CDR3 DNA: TGTGCCAGCAGCTGGGAGTGGGGTACTGAAGCTTTCTTT
J gene: TRBJ1-3; clone size: .; D gene: TRBD1; V gene: TRBV5-1; CDR3 protein: CASSPYDRDENTIYF; CDR3 DNA: TGCGCCAGCAGCCCCTATGACAGGGATGAAAACACCATATATTTT
J gene: TRBJ1-2; clone size: .; D gene: .; V gene: TRBV15; CDR3 protein: CATSRVGDQFNYGYTF; CDR3 DNA: TGTGCCACCAGCAGAGTTGGGGACCAGTTTAACTATGGCTACACCTTC
J gene: TRBJ1-6; clone size: .; D gene: .; V gene: TRBV5-5; CDR3 protein: CASSLVVGGNSPLHF; CDR3 DNA: TGTGCCAGCAGCTTGGTGGTCGGGGGGAATTCACCCCTCCACTTT
J gene: TRBJ1-1; clone size: few; D gene: .; V gene: TRBV20-1; CDR3 protein: CSAAGVTQNTEAFF; CDR3 DNA: TGCAGTGCGGCGGGCGTCACCCAAAACACTGAAGCTTTCTTT
J gene: TRBJ2-7; clone size: .; D gene: .; V gene: TRBV19; CDR3 protein: CASSTPSYEQYF; CDR3 DNA: TGTGCCAGTAGTACCCCCAGCTACGAGCAGTACTTC
J gene: TRBJ1-4; clone size: .; D gene: .; V gene: TRBV7-9; CDR3 protein: CASSHPGHTNEKLFF; CDR3 DNA: TGTGCCAGCAGCCATCCGGGGCATACTAATGAAAAACTGTTTTTT
J gene: TRBJ2-1; clone size: few; D gene: TRBD2; V gene: TRBV5-1; CDR3 protein: CASSLETSGYNEQFF; CDR3 DNA: TGCGCCAGCAGCTTGGAAACTAGCGGTTACAATGAGCAGTTCTTC
J gene: TRBJ1-2; clone size: few; D gene: .; V gene: TRBV12-3/TRBV12-4; CDR3 protein: CASRNPGLYGYTF; CDR3 DNA: TGTGCCAGCAGAAATCCGGGCCTCTATGGCTACACCTTC
J gene: TRBJ2-1; clone size: few; D gene: TRBD1; V gene: TRBV2; CDR3 protein: CASSVTGVGYNEQFF; CDR3 DNA: TGTGCCAGCAGCGTTACAGGGGTGGGGTACAATGAGCAGTTCTTC
J gene: TRBJ1-2; clone size: few; D gene: TRBD1; V gene: TRBV24-1; CDR3 protein: CATNSGTGNLGSGYTF; CDR3 DNA: TGTGCCACCAACTCCGGGACAGGGAATTTGGGGTCGGGCTACACCTTC
J gene: TRBJ2-7; clone size: .; D gene: .; V gene: TRBV5-6; CDR3 protein: CASSGQSYEQYF; CDR3 DNA: TGTGCCAGCAGCGGACAGTCCTACGAGCAGTACTTC
J gene: TRBJ1-3; clone size: few; D gene: .; V gene: TRBV27; CDR3 protein: CASSSPYLDTIYF; CDR3 DNA: TGTGCCAGCAGTTCCCCCTACCTGGACACCATATATTTT
J gene: TRBJ2-3; clone size: .; D gene: .; V gene: TRBV15; CDR3 protein: CATSRDFQRLSTDTQYF; CDR3 DNA: TGTGCCACCAGCAGAGATTTTCAGCGGCTCTCCACAGATACGCAGTATTTT
J gene: TRBJ2-1; clone size: many; D gene: .; V gene: TRBV6-5; CDR3 protein: CANQDSYNEQFF; CDR3 DNA: TGTGCCAACCAAGACTCCTACAATGAGCAGTTCTTC
J gene: TRBJ2-1; clone size: few; D gene: .; V gene: TRBV5-6; CDR3 protein: CASSLGVKPYNEQFF; CDR3 DNA: TGTGCCAGCAGCTTGGGGGTGAAACCCTACAATGAGCAGTTCTTC
J gene: TRBJ2-5; clone size: few; D gene: .; V gene: TRBV12-3/TRBV12-4; CDR3 protein: CASSLGWASGETQYF; CDR3 DNA: TGTGCCAGCAGTTTAGGCTGGGCCAGCGGGGAGACCCAGTACTTC
J gene: TRBJ1-1; clone size: .; D gene: TRBD1; V gene: TRBV5-6; CDR3 protein: CASSPPDRAGNTEAFF; CDR3 DNA: TGTGCCAGCAGCCCGCCGGACAGGGCTGGGAACACTGAAGCTTTCTTT
J gene: TRBJ1-1; clone size: few; D gene: .; V gene: TRBV6-6; CDR3 protein: CASRLAGNTEAFF; CDR3 DNA: TGTGCCAGCCGACTGGCGGGGAACACTGAAGCTTTCTTT
J gene: TRBJ1-1; clone size: few; D gene: .; V gene: TRBV6-2/TRBV6-3; CDR3 protein: CASSSLFGLNTEAFF; CDR3 DNA: TGTGCCAGCAGTTCGCTATTTGGACTGAACACTGAAGCTTTCTTT
J gene: TRBJ2-3; clone size: once; D gene: TRBD2; V gene: TRBV4-2; CDR3 protein: CATSSGRGTDTQYF; CDR3 DNA: TGTGCCACCTCTAGCGGGAGGGGCACAGATACGCAGTATTTT
J gene: TRBJ2-3; clone size: .; D gene: .; V gene: TRBV5-1; CDR3 protein: CASSLVTNTQYF; CDR3 DNA: TGCGCCAGCAGCTTGGTAACGAATACGCAGTATTTT
J gene: TRBJ2-2; clone size: few; D gene: .; V gene: TRBV5-1; CDR3 protein: CASSPDPGELFF; CDR3 DNA: TGCGCCAGCAGCCCGGATCCCGGGGAGCTGTTTTTT
J gene: TRBJ1-1; clone size: .; D gene: .; V gene: TRBV4-1; CDR3 protein: CASSQGGHQTMNTEAFF; CDR3 DNA: TGCGCCAGCAGCCAAGGGGGGCACCAAACGATGAACACTGAAGCTTTCTTT
J gene: TRBJ1-5; clone size: .; D gene: .; V gene: TRBV5-1; CDR3 protein: CASSLDQFQPQHF; CDR3 DNA: TGCGCCAGCAGCTTGGACCAATTCCAGCCCCAGCATTTT
J gene: TRBJ2-7; clone size: .; D gene: TRBD2; V gene: TRBV6-2/TRBV6-3; CDR3 protein: CASSYVKIVAGGLVYEQYF; CDR3 DNA: TGTGCCAGCAGTTACGTCAAGATAGTAGCGGGAGGACTCGTCTACGAGCAGTACTTC
J gene: TRBJ2-7; clone size: few; D gene: TRBD1; V gene: TRBV3-1; CDR3 protein: CASSQRTGGSEQYF; CDR3 DNA: TGTGCCAGCAGCCAGAGGACAGGGGGCTCTGAGCAGTACTTC
J gene: TRBJ2-7; clone size: .; D gene: .; V gene: TRBV7-9; CDR3 protein: CASSLVWGPAAYEQYF; CDR3 DNA: TGTGCCAGCAGCTTAGTGTGGGGGCCTGCGGCCTACGAGCAGTACTTC
J gene: TRBJ2-1; clone size: .; D gene: .; V gene: TRBV4-2; CDR3 protein: CASSLRVGGLEFDEQFF; CDR3 DNA: TGTGCCAGCAGCCTCCGAGTTGGAGGTTTGGAGTTCGATGAGCAGTTCTTC
J gene: TRBJ1-1; clone size: .; D gene: .; V gene: TRBV20-1; CDR3 protein: CSAEAENTEAFF; CDR3 DNA: TGCAGTGCGGAAGCGGAAAACACTGAAGCTTTCTTT
J gene: TRBJ2-3; clone size: few; D gene: .; V gene: TRBV20-1; CDR3 protein: CSAFHRVRTTDTQYF; CDR3 DNA: TGCAGTGCTTTCCACAGGGTCCGGACAACAGATACGCAGTATTTT
J gene: TRBJ1-5; clone size: few; D gene: .; V gene: TRBV20-1; CDR3 protein: CSAGLLSTANNQPQHF; CDR3 DNA: TGCAGTGCTGGGCTACTTTCGACTGCTAATAATCAGCCCCAGCATTTT
J gene: TRBJ2-1; clone size: few; D gene: .; V gene: TRBV12-3/TRBV12-4; CDR3 protein: CASSFRPGLLSRQFF; CDR3 DNA: TGTGCCAGCAGTTTTCGACCGGGACTGCTCAGCCGGCAGTTCTTC